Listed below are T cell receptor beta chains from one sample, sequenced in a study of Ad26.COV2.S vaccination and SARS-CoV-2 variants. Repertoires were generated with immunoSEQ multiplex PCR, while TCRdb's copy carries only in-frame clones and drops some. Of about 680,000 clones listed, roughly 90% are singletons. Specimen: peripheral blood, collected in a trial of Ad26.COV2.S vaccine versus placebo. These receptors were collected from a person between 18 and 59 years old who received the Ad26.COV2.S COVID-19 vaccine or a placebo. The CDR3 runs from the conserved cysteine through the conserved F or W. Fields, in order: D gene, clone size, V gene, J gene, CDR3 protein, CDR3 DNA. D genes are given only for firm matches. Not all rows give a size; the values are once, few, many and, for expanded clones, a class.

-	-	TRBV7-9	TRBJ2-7	CASSLGTERDEQYF	TGTGCCAGCAGCTTGGGCACCGAAAGGGACGAGCAGTACTTC
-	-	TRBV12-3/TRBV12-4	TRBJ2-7	CASRGLPYYEQYF	TGTGCCAGCAGGGGCCTCCCATACTACGAGCAGTACTTC
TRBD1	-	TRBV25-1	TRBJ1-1	CASSQRGTGYTEAFF	TGTGCCAGCAGTCAGCGAGGGACAGGGTACACTGAAGCTTTCTTT
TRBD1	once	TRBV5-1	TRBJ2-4	CASRHLTGEGKNIQYF	TGCGCCAGCAGGCACCTCACAGGGGAAGGCAAAAACATTCAGTACTTC
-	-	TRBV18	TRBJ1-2	CASSPDVGQALYGYTF	TGTGCCAGCTCACCCGACGTGGGACAAGCCCTCTATGGCTACACCTTC
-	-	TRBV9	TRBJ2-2	CASSNEMGGQSGELFF	TGTGCCAGCAGCAACGAGATGGGGGGCCAATCCGGGGAGCTGTTTTTT
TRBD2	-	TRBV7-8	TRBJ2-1	CASSSSGLAGYNEQFF	TGTGCCAGCAGCTCATCGGGACTAGCGGGGTACAATGAGCAGTTCTTC
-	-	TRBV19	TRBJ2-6	CASSTTNSGANVLTF	TGTGCCAGTAGTACCACGAACTCTGGGGCCAACGTCCTGACTTTC
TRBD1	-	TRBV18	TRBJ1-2	CASSLGDSESYGYTF	TGTGCCAGCTCCTTGGGGGACAGCGAGTCTTATGGCTACACCTTC
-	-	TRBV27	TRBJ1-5	CASSLEGSNQPQHF	TGTGCCAGCAGTTTAGAGGGTAGCAATCAGCCCCAGCATTTT
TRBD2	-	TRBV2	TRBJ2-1	CASSKLASGIRNEQFF	TGTGCCAGCAGTAAGTTGGCTAGCGGGATTAGGAATGAGCAGTTCTTC
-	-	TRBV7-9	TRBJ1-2	CASSLTENYGYTF	TGTGCCAGCAGCTTAACAGAGAACTATGGCTACACCTTC
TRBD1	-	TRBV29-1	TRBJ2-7	CSVEARGTGSYEQYF	TGCAGCGTTGAAGCCAGGGGGACAGGCTCCTACGAGCAGTACTTC
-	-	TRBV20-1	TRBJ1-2	CSASPQTYGYTF	TGCAGTGCTAGTCCACAAACCTATGGCTACACCTTC
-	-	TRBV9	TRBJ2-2	CASSEVGGERTGELFF	TGTGCCAGCAGCGAAGTGGGCGGGGAGAGAACCGGGGAGCTGTTTTTT
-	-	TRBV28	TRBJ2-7	CASSGEGRAEQYF	TGTGCCAGCAGTGGAGAGGGGCGGGCCGAGCAGTACTTC
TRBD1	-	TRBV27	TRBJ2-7	CASSFSTGTTNEQYF	TGTGCCAGCAGTTTCTCGACAGGGACGACTAACGAGCAGTACTTC
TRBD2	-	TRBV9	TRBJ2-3	CASSVEAGGASTDTQYF	TGTGCCAGCAGCGTAGAAGCCGGGGGGGCTAGCACAGATACGCAGTATTTT
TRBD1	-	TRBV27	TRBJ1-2	CASSPIRTDRGVMGYGYTF	TGTGCCAGCAGCCCTATCCGAACGGACAGGGGAGTTATGGGCTATGGCTACACCTTC
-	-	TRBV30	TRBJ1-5	CAWAGGAGQPQHF	TGTGCCTGGGCGGGGGGGGCCGGTCAGCCCCAGCATTTT
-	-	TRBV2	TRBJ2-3	CASSFQGGTDTQYF	TGTGCCAGCAGTTTCCAGGGAGGCACAGATACGCAGTATTTT
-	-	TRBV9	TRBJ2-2	CASRIGTNTGELFF	TGTGCCAGCAGGATAGGGACGAACACCGGGGAGCTGTTTTTT
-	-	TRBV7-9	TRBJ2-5	CASSSDSFQETQYF	TGTGCCAGCAGCTCCGACAGTTTCCAAGAGACCCAGTACTTC
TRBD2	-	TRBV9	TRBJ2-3	CASSPPGLAETDTQYF	TGTGCCAGCAGCCCCCCGGGACTAGCGGAGACAGATACGCAGTATTTT
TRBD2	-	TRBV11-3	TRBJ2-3	CASSSSGGVGDTQYF	TGTGCCAGCAGCTCCAGCGGGGGGGTGGGAGATACGCAGTATTTT
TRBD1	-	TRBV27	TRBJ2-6	CASSSATGGSGANVLTF	TGTGCCAGCAGTTCAGCGACAGGGGGATCTGGGGCCAACGTCCTGACTTTC
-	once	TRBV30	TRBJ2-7	CAWSNLGDEQYF	TGTGCCTGGAGCAACCTCGGGGACGAGCAGTACTTC
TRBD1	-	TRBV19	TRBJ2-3	CASSFKQGVYTDTQYF	TGTGCCAGTAGTTTCAAACAGGGGGTTTATACAGATACGCAGTATTTT
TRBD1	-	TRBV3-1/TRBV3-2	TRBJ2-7	CASSHGRDRETF	TGTGCCAGCAGCCATGGTAGGGACAGGGAGACCTTC
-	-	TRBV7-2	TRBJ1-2	CASTQEQGGYGYTF	TGTGCCAGCACCCAAGAACAGGGAGGCTATGGCTACACCTTC
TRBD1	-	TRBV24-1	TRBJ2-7	CATGGPSYEQYF	TGTGCCACAGGGGGCCCTTCCTACGAGCAGTACTTC
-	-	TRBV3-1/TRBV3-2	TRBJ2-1	CASSRSGDEQFF	TGTGCCAGCAGCCGGTCGGGGGATGAGCAGTTCTTC
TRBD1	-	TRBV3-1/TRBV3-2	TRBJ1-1	CASSRGQGNTEAFF	TGTGCCAGCAGCCGAGGACAGGGGAACACTGAAGCTTTCTTT
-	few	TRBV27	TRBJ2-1	CASRPNQRDEQFF	TGTGCCAGCAGGCCCAACCAAAGGGATGAGCAGTTCTTC
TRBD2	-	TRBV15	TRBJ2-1	CATSRDRTTSGVSYNEQFF	TGTGCCACCAGCAGAGATCGGACGACTAGCGGGGTATCCTACAATGAGCAGTTCTTC
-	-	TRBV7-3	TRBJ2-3	CASSLFGFTDTQYF	TGTGCCAGCAGCTTATTTGGCTTCACAGATACGCAGTATTTT
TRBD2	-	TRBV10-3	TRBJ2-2	CAISVLRGETGELFF	TGTGCCATCAGTGTTTTGCGGGGGGAAACCGGGGAGCTGTTTTTT